This T cell receptor (beta chain) is drawn from a study of EBV T-cell therapy then PD-1 blockade in nasopharyngeal carcinoma (dated by TCRdb to about 2021). As concerns this clone: Its antigen remains undetermined. Base-call qualities are not available, and no considerably larger clone is one nucleotide away.

Genomic DNA was extracted from sorted cells using the Qiagen DNeasy Kit. Deep sequencing of the TCR beta chain was done on the immunoSEQ platform. The paper's data handling went like this. The immunoSEQ Analyzer software was used to analyze the repertoire data. TCRdb re-hosts the immuneACCESS table, in-frame sequences only. Its copies lack some clones; in the studies checked, an unresolved V gene accounts for under half of them, and the cause for the rest is not known. D and trimming come from the DNA, and the V and J calls and clone size come from that table. Across this sample there are fewer than 25,000 clones, with approximately 79% seen only once. Roughly a third of the sample goes to the ten largest clones. Ends trimmed: V by 0 bases, J by 9 bases; bases unmatched to a gene: 1. Including cysteine and phenylalanine, the CDR3 has 15 amino acids. Only the CDR3 region is kept as DNA, spanning 45 bases read in frame from base 1. Reading the germline V gene gives CDR1 MRHNA and CDR2 SNTAGT.

The time point label, read with the paper, signifies: 266 days after commencement of treatment, after nivolumab therapy. The sample's treatment or condition label, in plain terms: AdE1-LMPpoly-expanded autologous EBV-specific T-cell therapy followed by anti-PD-1 nivolumab. The sample here was CD8+ T cells from blood, taken at roughly day 250 from a patient whose treatment included autologous EBV-specific T cells and nivolumab. The chain couples TRBV6-4 to TRBJ2-1, with 14 central nucleotides matching TRBD2. The receptor was isolated from a man in his forties with nasopharyngeal carcinoma. The CDR3 reads CASSDSTSGGAEQFF. At the DNA level, the sequence is TGTGCCAGCAGTGACTCGACTAGCGGGGGGGCTGAGCAGTTCTTC.